The 17 T cell receptor beta chains below all came from one sample that was sequenced in a study of response to subunit inactivated influenza vaccine. MiXCR was run by TCRdb on the RT-PCR reads, yielding one entry per CDR3 protein. The data show some 850,000 distinct CDR3 sequences, with 15% to 20% seen just once and 9.5% to 13% held by the top ten. Sequenced material: PBMCs from blood, taken more than 4 days after vaccination. Every receptor here comes from a man aged 50-59 years who received an inactivated influenza vaccine.

This clonotype was seen more than once but under ten times. The chain carries TRBV7-3 and TRBJ2-1; D perhaps matches TRBD1 (5 bases). CDR1 and CDR2 from the germline V gene are SGHTA and FQGTGA. The CDR3 has 15 amino acids. V was trimmed by 0 bases and J by 3 bases, leaving 9 bases between them. The CDR3 DNA sequence: TGTGCCAGCAGCTTAACAGGGGCCCTCTACAATGAGCAGTTCTTC. Translated: CASSLTGALYNEQFF. Full variable domain (remainder filled in from reference TRBV7-3 and TRBJ2-1): GAGVSQTPSNKVTEKGKYVELRCDPISGHTALYWYRQSLGQGPEFLIYFQGTGAADDSGLPNDRFFAVRPEGSVSTLKIQRTERGDSAVYLCASSLTGALYNEQFFGPGTRLTVL.

The rearrangement links TRBV4-1 to TRBJ2-6, with 10 nucleotides matching TRBD1. The V gene's germline CDR1 is MGHRA and CDR2 YSYEKL. V lost 5 bases, J lost 2 bases, and 9 bases stayed unmatched. CDR3 length: 18 amino acids. The CDR3 DNA follows: TGCGCCAGCAGCTCTCCGGGACAGGGGCCTACTGGGGCCAACGTCCTGACTTTC. Translating it yields CASSSPGQGPTGANVLTF.

This clonotype was seen many times. The chain uses TRBV2 and TRBJ2-7, with 8 positions matching TRBD2. V gave up 2 bases and J gave up 2 bases; unmatched junction bases: 5. CDR1 and CDR2 from the germline V gene are SNHLY and FYNNEI. The CDR3 runs 15 residues. The CDR3 sequence: CASSERRGRTYEQYF. CDR3 in DNA: TGTGCCAGCAGTGAACGTCGCGGGAGGACCTACGAGCAGTACTTC.

The rearrangement uses TRBV7-2 and TRBJ2-7; D not certain. The CDR3 has 14 residues. V was clipped by 3 bases and J by 2 bases, with 11 bases between them. Per germline, CDR1 SGHTA and CDR2 FQGNSA. The CDR3 nucleotides are TGTGCCAGCAGCTTTGGGTCGAGGCCCTACGAGCAGTACTTC. Amino acids: CASSFGSRPYEQYF. The full variable domain, rest sourced from reference TRBV7-2 and TRBJ2-7, is GAGVSQSPSNKVTEKGKDVELRCDPISGHTALYWYRQSLGQGLEFLIYFQGNSAPDKSGLPSDRFSAERTGGSVSTLTIQRTQQEDSAVYLCASSFGSRPYEQYFGPGTRLTVT.

On this clonotype: This may come from a read error, since a much larger clone is one base off. This chain links TRBV20-1 with TRBJ1-1; 7 bases match TRBD1. CDR3 size: 13 residues. CDR1 and CDR2 (germline): DFQATT, SNEGSKA (reference sequence). Here the CDR3 DNA reads TGCAGTGCTGTACAGGGGAGGGACGCTGAAGTTTTCTTT. Encoded protein: CSAVQGRDAEVFF.

This clonotype occurred a few times. The chain is built from TRBV7-7 and TRBJ2-1; tentatively, D is TRBD2 (5 bases). Trimming removed 5 bases at V and 5 bases at J, with 13 bases between. The CDR3 runs to 14 residues. The germline V gene has CDR1 SSHAT and CDR2 FNYEAQ (reference sequence). Written as DNA, the CDR3 is TGTGCCAGCAGCCCCAGGAGGAAAGACAATGAGCAGTTCTTC. Encoded protein: CASSPRRKDNEQFF.

The chain recombines TRBV4-3 with TRBJ2-7, with TRBD2 identical over 9 bases. V lost 2 bases, J lost 3 bases, and 8 bases stayed unmatched. The CDR3 is 16 residues long. Per germline, CDR1 LGHNA and CDR2 YSLEER. The CDR3 sequence is CASSQHSGTSIYEQYF. CDR3 bases: TGCGCCAGCAGCCAACATAGCGGGACTAGCATCTACGAGCAGTACTTC.

This chain joins TRBV20-1 and TRBJ2-3, with 13 bases fitting TRBD2. There are 15 residues in the CDR3. Unmatched junction bases numbered 8, after V lost 6 bases and J lost 5 bases. Germline V gene data show CDR1 as DFQATT and CDR2 as SNEGSKA (reference sequence). The CDR3 is CSARRTSGRRDTQYF. CDR3 DNA: TGCAGTGCCCGCCGGACTAGCGGGAGAAGAGATACGCAGTATTTT.

The chain links TRBV11-2 to TRBJ2-7; 9 bases are a match to TRBD2. The CDR3 runs to 14 residues. CDR1 is SGHAT, CDR2 FQNNGV, per germline. V shed 3 bases, J shed 2 bases, and the junction held 2 bases outside the gene matches. CDR3 nucleotide sequence: TGTGCCAGCAGCTTGCGGGGGGGAACCTACGAGCAGTACTTC. It is translated as CASSLRGGTYEQYF.

This clonotype came up a few times. The gene calls are TRBV6-2 or TRBV6-3 and TRBJ1-6; D is undetermined. Between the trimmed V and J ends, which lost 2 bases and 11 bases, there was a span of 10 bases. This CDR3 contains 13 residues. Germline V CDR1 and CDR2: MNHEY, SVGEGT. The CDR3 DNA reads as TGTGCCAGCAGTTACGGGCAAATACCACCCCTCCACTTT. Translation gives CASSYGQIPPLHF.

This clonotype appeared many times. The chain carries TRBV20-1 and TRBJ1-3; no reliable D call. Germline CDR1 and CDR2: DFQATT and SNEGSKA (reference sequence). CDR3 length: 14 amino acids. Trimming pared 3 bases from V and 1 base from J, leaving 10 bases between. This chain's CDR3 is CSASFAGSGNTIYF. The CDR3 nucleotides are TGCAGTGCTAGTTTTGCCGGGTCTGGAAACACCATATATTTT.

This clonotype was detected ten times or more. The chain joins TRBV9 to TRBJ1-2, with D perhaps TRBD1 (5 bases). The germline CDR1 and CDR2 sequences are SGDLS and YYNGEE. This CDR3 comprises 15 residues. V was shortened by 0 bases and J by 6 bases, with 15 bases between the two germline ends. Here the CDR3 reads CASSVEGRSLDGYTF. Written as DNA, the CDR3 is TGTGCCAGCAGCGTAGAGGGACGGAGCCTGGATGGCTACACCTTC.

This clonotype has a handful of counts. V gene TRBV29-1 combines with J gene TRBJ2-1; no reliable D call. V lost 6 bases to trimming and J lost 5 bases, with 11 bases between them. The V gene's germline CDR1 is SQVTM and CDR2 ANQGSEA. This CDR3 has 12 amino acids. The CDR3 region has the DNA TGCAGCGTAGACCCGAAAGACAATGAGCAGTTCTTC. Protein: CSVDPKDNEQFF.

The chain employs TRBV7-9 and TRBJ2-4, with D perhaps being TRBD1 or TRBD2 (5 bases each). This CDR3 is 15 amino acids long. V gave up 2 bases and J gave up 4 bases, with 12 bases separating them. Germline V CDR1 and CDR2: SEHNR, FQNEAQ (reference sequence). CDR3 in DNA: TGTGCCAGCAGCTTACTTGGGGACCGAAAAAACATTCAGTACTTC. Residues: CASSLLGDRKNIQYF.

This clonotype was observed a handful of times. The chain employs TRBV30 and TRBJ2-1; D might be TRBD2 (6 bases). The CDR3 has 12 residues. Per the germline V gene, CDR1 is GTSNPN and CDR2 is SVGIG (reference sequence). Between the trimmed V and J ends, which lost 4 bases and 7 bases, there was a span of 11 bases. The CDR3 here is CAWTSGPNEQFF. The CDR3 region has the DNA TGTGCCTGGACCAGCGGGCCTAATGAGCAGTTCTTC. Looking up the rest from reference TRBV30 and TRBJ2-1 gives the full variable domain: SQTIHQWPATLVQPVGSPLSLECTVEGTSNPNLYWYRQAAGRGLQLLFYSVGIGQISSEVPQNLSASRPQDRQFILSSKKLLLSDSGFYLCAWTSGPNEQFFGPGTRLTVL.

The gene calls are TRBV27 and TRBJ1-2, with no clear D. Per the germline V gene, CDR1 is MNHEY and CDR2 is SMNVEV (reference sequence). V was pared by 7 bases and J by 1 base, with 16 bases between. There are 15 residues in the CDR3. The CDR3 bases are TGTGCCAGCACCCGAAGGCAGGACCTTAACTATGGCTACACCTTC. It is translated as CASTRRQDLNYGYTF.

The rearrangement joins TRBV5-1 to TRBJ2-5, with D tentatively TRBD1 (6 bases). V was shortened by 7 bases and J by 5 bases, with 18 bases between the two germline ends. Germline V gives CDR1 SGHRS, CDR2 YFSETQ. The CDR3 length is 14 residues. The CDR3 DNA sequence: TGCGCCAGCTCCGGGCAGGGGCTTTCGGAGACCCAGTACTTC. Translation gives CASSGQGLSETQYF. Filled out from reference TRBV5-1 and TRBJ2-5, the complete variable domain reads KAGVTQTPRYLIKTRGQQVTLSCSPISGHRSVSWYQQTPGQGLQFLFEYFSETQRNKGNFPGRFSGRQFSNSRSEMNVSTLELGDSALYLCASSGQGLSETQYFGPGTRLLVL.